The sample holds a few counts of the clone carrying this T cell receptor (beta chain). Original handling: Using reference gene primer amplification, nucleated cell counts were estimated. The data were produced by immunoSEQ multiplex PCR, yet TCRdb's version contains in-frame clones alone and is incomplete. Clone size and the V and J calls come from that table; the DNA yielded D and trimming. Of 200,000 to 300,000 clones listed, about nine tenths are singletons. This specimen belongs to a study of blood T cell repertoires in COVID-19. Study overall: From the United States, Italy and Spain came samples of acute and convalescent COVID-19. In each case, the material was cDNA or gDNA derived from T cells, B-cell-depleted T cells, or PBMCs.

V lost 0 bases, J lost 4 bases, and 13 bases lay in between. Per germline, CDR1 SGHNT and CDR2 YYREEE (reference sequence). The CDR3 is 16 residues long. Sequencing used peripheral blood. The rearrangement joins TRBV5-4 to TRBJ2-2; D is unresolved. The TCR originated in a woman aged 40 to 55 who had recovered from COVID-19. Here the CDR3 DNA reads TGTGCCAGCAGCTTGGAAAACCCCCGGTCCACCGGGGAGCTGTTTTTT. Translation gives CASSLENPRSTGELFF.